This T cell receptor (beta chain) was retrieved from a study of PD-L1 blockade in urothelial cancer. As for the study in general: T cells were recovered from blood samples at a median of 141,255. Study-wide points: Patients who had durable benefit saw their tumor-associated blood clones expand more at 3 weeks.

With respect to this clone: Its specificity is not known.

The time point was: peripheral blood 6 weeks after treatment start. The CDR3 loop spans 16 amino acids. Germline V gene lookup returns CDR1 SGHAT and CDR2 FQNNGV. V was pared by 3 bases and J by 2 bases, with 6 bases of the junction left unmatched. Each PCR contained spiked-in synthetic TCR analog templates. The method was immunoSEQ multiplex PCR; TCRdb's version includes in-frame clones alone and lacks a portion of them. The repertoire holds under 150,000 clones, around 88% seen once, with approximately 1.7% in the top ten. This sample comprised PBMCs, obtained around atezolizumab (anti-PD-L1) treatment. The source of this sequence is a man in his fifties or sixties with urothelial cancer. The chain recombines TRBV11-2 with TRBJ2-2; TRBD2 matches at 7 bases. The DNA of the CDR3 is TGTGCCAGCAGCTTGACTAGCCGACGTAACACCGGGGAGCTGTTTTTT. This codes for CASSLTSRRNTGELFF.